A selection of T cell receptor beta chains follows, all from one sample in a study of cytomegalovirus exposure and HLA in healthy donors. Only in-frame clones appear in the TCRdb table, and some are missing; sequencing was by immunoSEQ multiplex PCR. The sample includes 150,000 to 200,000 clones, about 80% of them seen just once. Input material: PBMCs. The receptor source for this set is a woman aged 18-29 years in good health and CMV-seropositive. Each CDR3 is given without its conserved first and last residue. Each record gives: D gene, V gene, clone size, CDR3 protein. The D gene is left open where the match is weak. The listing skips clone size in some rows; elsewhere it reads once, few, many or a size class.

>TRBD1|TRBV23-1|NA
ASNEGAGNTIY
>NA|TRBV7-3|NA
ASSLSGWGGRVTQY
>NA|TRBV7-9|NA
ASLYETDTEAF
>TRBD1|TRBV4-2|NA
ASSQDRETGRYGYT
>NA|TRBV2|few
ASQKTRVGGYQGNIQY
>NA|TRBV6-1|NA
ASSERGNQPQH
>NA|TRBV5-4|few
ASSLERGSYNSPLH
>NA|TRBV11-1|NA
ASSQGPQETQY
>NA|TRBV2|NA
ATQVDRGSEAF
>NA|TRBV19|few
ASSISRDNEQF
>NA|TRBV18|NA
ASSPPTLVRNTEAF
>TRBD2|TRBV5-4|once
ASSPITLAGAPQETQY
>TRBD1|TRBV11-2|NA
ASSSMDRGQETQY
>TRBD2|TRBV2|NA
ASSVVGGADEQY
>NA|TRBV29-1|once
SGRQGSATGELF
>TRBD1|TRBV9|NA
ASSTRDRGYGYT
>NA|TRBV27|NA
ASSRADTQY
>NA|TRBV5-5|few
ASSLDHTYNEQF
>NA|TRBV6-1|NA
ASSEAQGRHEQY
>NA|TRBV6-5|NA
ASRNMMEKTQY
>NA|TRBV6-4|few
ASSDSEGAPRF
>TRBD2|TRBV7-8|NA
ASSGFGRRLSGANVLT
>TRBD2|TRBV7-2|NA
ASSRIAGGGETQY
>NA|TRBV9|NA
ASSSDSFSGNTIY
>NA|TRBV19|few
ASSDRRGNTEAF
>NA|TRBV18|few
ASSPNPYSNQPQH
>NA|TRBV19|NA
ASSPLVHNQPQH
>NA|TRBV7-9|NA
ASSLYSSYEQY
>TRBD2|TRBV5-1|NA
ASSLGLAANEQF
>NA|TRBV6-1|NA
ASEDSSRPQH
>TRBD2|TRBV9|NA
ASSVSGGALGGELF
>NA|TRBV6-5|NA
ASIPQVTATEAF
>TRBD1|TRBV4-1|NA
ASSQVTTGGNTDTQY
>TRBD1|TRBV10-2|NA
ASTGGSANTQY
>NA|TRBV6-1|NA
ASSEGLHRNTGELF
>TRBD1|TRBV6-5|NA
ASSSWTGLGADTQY
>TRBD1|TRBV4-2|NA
ASSQPGTVTEAF
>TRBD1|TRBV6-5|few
ASSFRGQGYGELF
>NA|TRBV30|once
AWSLVGSQAF
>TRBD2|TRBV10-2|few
ASSESSGGAYNEQF
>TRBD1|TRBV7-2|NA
ASSLAGQSSYNSPLH
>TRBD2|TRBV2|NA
ASSLSGTSGDTDTQY
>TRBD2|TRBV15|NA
ATSNLAGDRTDTQY
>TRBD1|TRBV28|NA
ASSQPGQGFGYT
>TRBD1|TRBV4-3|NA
ASSQDSAGQGLDYGYT
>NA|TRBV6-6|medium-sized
ASSFKGDAEAF
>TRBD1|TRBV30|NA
AWSRGPEAF
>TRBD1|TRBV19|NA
ASSRTGTMDEQF
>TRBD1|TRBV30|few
AGEGYAGGGYNEQF
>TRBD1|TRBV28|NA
ASRSTGGAYGYT
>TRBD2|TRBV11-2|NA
ASSLLLAGAYNEQF